A selection of T cell receptor beta chains follows, all from one sample in a study of blood T cell repertoires in COVID-19. Sequencing was performed with immunoSEQ multiplex PCR; in TCRdb, only in-frame clones are kept and a portion is missing. The sample gives just under 350,000 clones, roughly 86% of which show up once; 6% to 8.5% is in the top ten. Sequencing was done on a sample of peripheral blood. These receptors were collected from a woman in her sixties or seventies with COVID-19, enrolled during active disease. Both conserved end residues are part of each CDR3. The D gene is left open where the match is weak. Some rows mark clone size as missing; the rest say once, few, many or name a class of expanded clone.

v_gene: TRBV3-1/TRBV3-2
j_gene: TRBJ2-7
d_gene: TRBD2
abundance: -
CDR3nt: TGTGCCAGCAGCCACTTGACTAGCGGGGGGGCTAAAGGCGAGCAGTACTTC
CDR3aa: CASSHLTSGGAKGEQYF

v_gene: TRBV27
j_gene: TRBJ1-4
d_gene: TRBD1
abundance: -
CDR3nt: TGTGCCAGCAGTTTGAGACAGGGGGATGAAAAACTGTTTTTT
CDR3aa: CASSLRQGDEKLFF

v_gene: TRBV7-2
j_gene: TRBJ1-1
d_gene: -
abundance: -
CDR3nt: TGTGCCAGCAGCCCTCTCGAGGAGGGAGGAACTGAAGCTTTCTTT
CDR3aa: CASSPLEEGGTEAFF

v_gene: TRBV2
j_gene: TRBJ1-2
d_gene: -
abundance: once
CDR3nt: TGTGCCAGCAGTGATCCAAACAGGCCCTATGGCTACACCTTC
CDR3aa: CASSDPNRPYGYTF

v_gene: TRBV24-1
j_gene: TRBJ1-1
d_gene: TRBD1
abundance: -
CDR3nt: TGTGCCACCAGTGATACAGGGGGCACCGCTGAAGCTTTCTTT
CDR3aa: CATSDTGGTAEAFF

v_gene: TRBV3-1/TRBV3-2
j_gene: TRBJ2-3
d_gene: -
abundance: few
CDR3nt: TGTGCCAGCAGCCGGGGGGGCGCAGATACGCAGTATTTT
CDR3aa: CASSRGGADTQYF

v_gene: TRBV18
j_gene: TRBJ1-5
d_gene: TRBD1
abundance: -
CDR3nt: TGTGCCAGCTCACGAGACAGGGGGTATCAGCCCCAGCATTTT
CDR3aa: CASSRDRGYQPQHF

v_gene: TRBV7-2
j_gene: TRBJ1-2
d_gene: TRBD1
abundance: -
CDR3nt: TGTGCCAGCAGCTTCCGATTACAGGGGTGGTACACCTTC
CDR3aa: CASSFRLQGWYTF

v_gene: TRBV24-1
j_gene: TRBJ2-5
d_gene: -
abundance: -
CDR3nt: TGTGCCACCAGTGATCCAGGGGTTGGGGAGACCCAGTACTTC
CDR3aa: CATSDPGVGETQYF

v_gene: TRBV19
j_gene: TRBJ1-6
d_gene: -
abundance: -
CDR3nt: TGTGCCGCTAGACGGACCTATAATTCACCCCTCCACTTT
CDR3aa: CAARRTYNSPLHF

v_gene: TRBV7-9
j_gene: TRBJ1-2
d_gene: -
abundance: -
CDR3nt: TGTGCCAGCAGCCCGTCGGGGAGGGAATACACCTTC
CDR3aa: CASSPSGREYTF

v_gene: TRBV4-3
j_gene: TRBJ1-4
d_gene: -
abundance: -
CDR3nt: TGCGCCAGCAGCCCCAGCCTAGGGGGAAGGGTGCTTTTT
CDR3aa: CASSPSLGGRVLF

v_gene: TRBV2
j_gene: TRBJ2-6
d_gene: -
abundance: many
CDR3nt: TGTGCCAGCAGTCAGGGTGCAGGGGCCAACGTCCTGACTTTC
CDR3aa: CASSQGAGANVLTF

v_gene: TRBV7-6
j_gene: TRBJ2-7
d_gene: TRBD2
abundance: few
CDR3nt: TGTGCCAGCAGCTTACGCTTAGCGGGGGGCTACGAGCAGTACTTC
CDR3aa: CASSLRLAGGYEQYF

v_gene: TRBV11-2
j_gene: TRBJ2-5
d_gene: -
abundance: -
CDR3nt: TGTGCCAGCAGCTTATGGGGCACGACTTTGGAGACCCAGTACTTC
CDR3aa: CASSLWGTTLETQYF

v_gene: TRBV9
j_gene: TRBJ1-2
d_gene: TRBD1
abundance: once
CDR3nt: TGTGCCAGCAGCGTTGCCGGGACAGTTAACTATGGCTACACCTTC
CDR3aa: CASSVAGTVNYGYTF

v_gene: TRBV24-1
j_gene: TRBJ1-5
d_gene: TRBD1
abundance: -
CDR3nt: TGTGCCACCCGGGACAGTGATGATCAGCCCCAGCATTTT
CDR3aa: CATRDSDDQPQHF

v_gene: TRBV27
j_gene: TRBJ2-1
d_gene: -
abundance: -
CDR3nt: TGTGCCAGCAGTTTATCGAGGGGGAGGGCAGTAAGATACAATGAGCAGTTCTTC
CDR3aa: CASSLSRGRAVRYNEQFF

v_gene: TRBV6-1
j_gene: TRBJ1-5
d_gene: -
abundance: -
CDR3nt: TGTGCCAGCAGTGATTATCCTCAGCCCCAGCATTTT
CDR3aa: CASSDYPQPQHF

v_gene: TRBV7-6
j_gene: TRBJ2-5
d_gene: -
abundance: -
CDR3nt: TGTGCCAGCAGCTTAGTCCGGAGTACCCAAGAGACCCAGTACTTC
CDR3aa: CASSLVRSTQETQYF

v_gene: TRBV6-5
j_gene: TRBJ1-6
d_gene: TRBD1
abundance: -
CDR3nt: TGTGCCAGCAGGGACAGGGGGCGCCCGCCCCTCCACTTT
CDR3aa: CASRDRGRPPLHF

v_gene: TRBV7-8
j_gene: TRBJ1-2
d_gene: TRBD1
abundance: -
CDR3nt: TGTGCCAGCAGCAAACAGGGGGCAGCTAACTATGGCTACACCTTC
CDR3aa: CASSKQGAANYGYTF

v_gene: TRBV7-2
j_gene: TRBJ1-1
d_gene: -
abundance: -
CDR3nt: TGTGCCAGCAGCTTGACTGGTATGAACACTGAAGCTTTCTTT
CDR3aa: CASSLTGMNTEAFF

v_gene: TRBV28
j_gene: TRBJ1-2
d_gene: TRBD1
abundance: -
CDR3nt: TGTGCCAGCAGTAGGACAGGGTTCGTCTATGGCTACACCTTC
CDR3aa: CASSRTGFVYGYTF

v_gene: TRBV9
j_gene: TRBJ1-2
d_gene: TRBD1
abundance: -
CDR3nt: TGTGCCAGCAGCGTAGACTCCACAGGGGGCTATGGCTACACCTTC
CDR3aa: CASSVDSTGGYGYTF

v_gene: TRBV2
j_gene: TRBJ2-1
d_gene: -
abundance: -
CDR3nt: TGTGCCAGCACTTACCGGGACTCTACGTTCTTC
CDR3aa: CASTYRDSTFF

v_gene: TRBV27
j_gene: TRBJ2-1
d_gene: TRBD2
abundance: -
CDR3nt: TGTGCCAGCAGTTACGGGGGGGCGAGGAATGAGCAGTTCTTC
CDR3aa: CASSYGGARNEQFF

v_gene: TRBV4-3
j_gene: TRBJ2-7
d_gene: -
abundance: once
CDR3nt: TGCGCCAGCAGCCAAGAACCGTCAGGAGAGCAGTACTTC
CDR3aa: CASSQEPSGEQYF

v_gene: TRBV2
j_gene: TRBJ1-1
d_gene: -
abundance: -
CDR3nt: TGTGCCATCAAGACACCAACAACTGAAGCTTTCTTT
CDR3aa: CAIKTPTTEAFF

v_gene: TRBV6-5
j_gene: TRBJ2-7
d_gene: -
abundance: -
CDR3nt: TGTGCCAGCAGTTTAGGGTGGACTACTACTTTGGGCGAGCAGTACTTC
CDR3aa: CASSLGWTTTLGEQYF